What follows are 14 T cell receptor beta chains derived from one specimen sequenced in a study of T-cell reconstitution after alpha-beta-depleted transplantation in children. A library of TCRbeta sequences, prepared with unique molecular identifiers, was generated. TCRdb fed the PCR reads into MiXCR, producing one record per CDR3 protein. The sample carries 750,000 to 950,000 distinct CDR3 sequences, 16% recorded once. Here the sequenced sample was PBMCs, mostly from graft donor cells, taken 360 days after TCRalphabeta/CD19-depleted stem cell transplant. The receptors shown here come from a male patient between 10 and 17 years old who had a stem cell transplant for acute lymphoblastic leukemia, so the T cells may come from the graft donor.

J is TRBJ1-5 and V is TRBV7-9, with D uncertain. The CDR3 totals 14 residues. V was pared by 1 base and J by 7 bases, with 11 bases between. The germline CDR1 and CDR2 sequences are SEHNR and FQNEAQ (reference sequence). The CDR3 is CASSLETPNQPQHF. CDR3 in DNA: TGTGCCAGCAGCTTAGAAACCCCTAACCAGCCCCAGCATTTT.

The rearrangement uses TRBV2 and TRBJ2-5; D is undetermined. Trimming left V 5 bases short and J 4 bases short, with 8 bases between. There are 12 residues in the CDR3. Germline loops: CDR1 SNHLY, CDR2 FYNNEI. CDR3 in DNA: TGTGCCAGCAGTAAGAAACCAGAGACCCAGTACTTC. Its protein is CASSKKPETQYF.

The V gene is TRBV5-1, the J gene TRBJ2-6; D uncertain. Per germline, CDR1 SGHRS and CDR2 YFSETQ. With 5 bases removed from V and 0 bases from J, the gap between germline ends came to 9 bases. CDR3 length: 15 residues. The CDR3 DNA is TGCGCCAGCAGACCTCACGGCTCTGGGGCCAACGTCCTGACTTTC. Encoded protein: CASRPHGSGANVLTF.

This clonotype has a handful of counts. The chain joins TRBV4-1 to TRBJ2-7; D is unresolved. This CDR3 has 13 residues. CDR1 is MGHRA and CDR2 is YSYEKL in the germline V gene. V dropped 4 bases and J dropped 3 bases, with 10 bases sitting between them. CDR3 in amino acids: CASSLWASYEQYF. CDR3 bases: TGCGCCAGCAGCCTCTGGGCCAGCTACGAGCAGTACTTC.

This clonotype was seen only a few times. Written as DNA, the CDR3 is TGCAGCGTGGGAGGGGGCATCGATCAGCCCCAGCATTTT. Its protein is CSVGGGIDQPQHF. J is TRBJ1-5 and V is TRBV29-1; 7 bases map to TRBD1. The CDR3 length is 13 residues. V trimming: 6 bases; J trimming: 5 bases; junction bases outside the gene matches: 7. Germline CDR1 reads SQVTM; CDR2 reads ANQGSEA.

In its sample, this clonotype was seen a few times. CDR3 DNA sequence: TGTGCCATCAGTCCCAAGAGGGATACGCAGTATTTT. It translates to CAISPKRDTQYF. J is TRBJ2-3 and V is TRBV10-3; no reliable D call. The germline gives CDR1 ENHRY, CDR2 SYGVKD. This CDR3 spans 12 amino acids. The V end lost 5 bases, the J end lost 6 bases, and 9 bases lay between the germline ends.

This clonotype was counted between two and nine times. Compared with germline, one end of the junction differs, possibly owing to a read error. This sequence joins TRBV7-9 and TRBJ2-1; 10 bases agree with TRBD2. Per the germline V gene, CDR1 is SEHNR and CDR2 is FQNEAQ (reference sequence). The CDR3 consists of 15 residues. This CDR3 reads CASSLAPLAGPYRVF. The CDR3 nucleotides are TGTGCCAGCAGCTTAGCGCCACTAGCGGGACCCTACAGGGTCTTC.

CDR3 loop: CASSWTIDRIGTTSQETQYF. CDR3 bases: TGTGCCAGCAGTTGGACGATCGACAGGATCGGGACCACCAGCCAAGAGACCCAGTACTTC. This chain links TRBV6-2 or TRBV6-3 with TRBJ2-5; a possible D gene is TRBD1 (6 bases). The CDR3 extends over 20 amino acids. V lost 4 bases and J 1 base, leaving 28 bases between the germline ends. Germline loops: CDR1 MNHEY, CDR2 SVGEGT.

This clonotype occurred a few times. The rearrangement joins TRBV24-1 to TRBJ2-2, with D uncertain. This CDR3 contains 16 residues. Germline V gene lookup returns CDR1 KGHDR and CDR2 SFDVKD. Trimming removed 1 base at V and 7 bases at J, with 15 bases between. The CDR3, as DNA: TGTGCCACCAGTGATTTTCGGCAGGAAGGTGGCGGGGAGCTGTTTTTT. Amino acids: CATSDFRQEGGGELFF.

This clonotype occurred many times. This sequence joins TRBV11-2 and TRBJ2-2, with TRBD2 matching over 7 bases. The length of the CDR3 is 14 residues. Trimming removed 5 bases from V and 3 bases from J; junction bases left unmatched: 3. In germline, CDR1 is SGHAT, CDR2 FQNNGV. CDR3 region: CASSLGGDTGELFF. CDR3 coding DNA: TGTGCCAGCAGCCTTGGGGGGGACACCGGGGAGCTGTTTTTT.

This clonotype has just a few counts. The rearrangement links TRBV21-1 to TRBJ1-1; the table's D gene call, TRBD1, was not cross checked with the DNA. TRBV21-1 is reported as a pseudogene. This CDR3 region has 14 residues. In nucleotides, the CDR3 is TGTGCCAGCAGCAAACAGGGTGGAGACACTGAAGCTTTCTTT. Protein: CASSKQGGDTEAFF.

This clonotype was observed a handful of times. The chain recombines TRBV2 with TRBJ2-5; 14 bases line up with TRBD2. V lost 6 bases and J lost 3; bases outside the gene matches: 9. CDR1 and CDR2 (germline): SNHLY, FYNNEI. CDR3 size: 17 residues. CDR3 sequence reads: CASSPRRGLAGEETQYF. The CDR3 DNA follows: TGTGCCAGCAGCCCTCGGAGGGGACTAGCGGGAGAAGAGACCCAGTACTTC.

This clonotype was counted between two and nine times. The rearrangement uses TRBV12-3 or TRBV12-4 and TRBJ2-7; D call uncertain. Trimming removed 5 bases at V and 0 bases at J, with 14 bases between. The CDR3 contains 15 residues. The CDR3 sequence: CASSARLESSYEQYF. The CDR3 DNA reads TGTGCCAGCAGTGCCCGACTGGAGAGCTCCTACGAGCAGTACTTC.

The rearrangement joins TRBV6-5 to TRBJ2-4, with D possibly TRBD2 on 5 matching bases. CDR3 length: 14 residues. Trimming shortened V by 8 bases and J by 0 bases, and 11 bases separated the two germline ends. Germline V gives CDR1 MNHEY, CDR2 SVGAGI. The chain's CDR3 is CASATRVAKNIQYF. CDR3 sequence (DNA): TGTGCCAGCGCTACTAGGGTAGCCAAAAACATTCAGTACTTC.